The rows below give T cell receptor beta chains drawn from one sample of a study of technical replicates of blood from a few donors. Sequencing was performed with immunoSEQ multiplex PCR; in TCRdb, only in-frame clones are kept and a portion is missing. The sample includes tens of thousands of clones, 93% of them seen just once. Sequences were obtained from PBMCs. All receptors come from a human donor in good health. Some clones in this sample may be carry-over from other donors' samples. The CDR3 runs from the conserved cysteine through the conserved F or W. The D gene is left open where the match is weak. The size entry is marked missing in some rows and otherwise reads once, few, many or a size class.

D: -
V: TRBV7-2
size: -
length: 16
J: TRBJ2-1
DNA: TGTGCCAGCAGCTTCACCCGGGACTGGGAGGGGGGGAAGCAGTTCTTC
CDR3: CASSFTRDWEGGKQFF

D: TRBD2
V: TRBV5-1
size: -
length: 15
J: TRBJ2-1
DNA: TGCGCCAGCAGCCTGACGGGGGGGCTTTACAATGAGCAGTTCTTC
CDR3: CASSLTGGLYNEQFF

D: -
V: TRBV7-8
size: -
length: 14
J: TRBJ1-1
DNA: TGTGCCAGCAGCTTGCGAGGAGCGAACACTGAAGCTTTCTTT
CDR3: CASSLRGANTEAFF

D: -
V: TRBV6-4
size: -
length: 14
J: TRBJ2-2
DNA: TGTGCCAGCAGGACTAGTATTGGCACCGGGGAGCTGTTTTTT
CDR3: CASRTSIGTGELFF

D: -
V: TRBV4-3
size: few
length: 18
J: TRBJ2-7
DNA: TGCGCCAGCAGCCAAGATACCACCGGGGTCATTTTCTCCTACGAGCAGTACTTC
CDR3: CASSQDTTGVIFSYEQYF

D: -
V: TRBV6-5
size: -
length: 15
J: TRBJ1-2
DNA: TGTGCCAGCAGTTATACCCGAGGGGGTACCTATGGCTACACCTTC
CDR3: CASSYTRGGTYGYTF

D: -
V: TRBV4-3
size: -
length: 15
J: TRBJ1-4
DNA: TGCGCCAGCAGCCACCTGGACCGCGCGGGTGAAAAACTGTTTTTT
CDR3: CASSHLDRAGEKLFF

D: TRBD1
V: TRBV11-3
size: once
length: 13
J: TRBJ1-1
DNA: TGTGCCAGCAGCTGGACAGGGTTCGCTGAAGCTTTCTTT
CDR3: CASSWTGFAEAFF

D: -
V: TRBV12-2
size: -
length: 19
J: TRBJ2-2
DNA: TGTGCAAGTCGCCCCTCTGGGGGGGGGACAGGGGGCGACACCGGGGAGCTGTTTTTT
CDR3: CASRPSGGGTGGDTGELFF

D: TRBD2
V: TRBV14
size: -
length: 16
J: TRBJ2-1
DNA: TGTGCCAGCAGCCAGGCTAGCGGGAGCTCCTACAATGAGCAGTTCTTC
CDR3: CASSQASGSSYNEQFF

D: -
V: TRBV10-3
size: -
length: 12
J: TRBJ2-7
DNA: TGTGCCGCCGGACCAGGGAATTACGAGCAGTACTTC
CDR3: CAAGPGNYEQYF

D: -
V: TRBV7-9
size: -
length: 15
J: TRBJ2-7
DNA: TGTGCCAGCAGCTCAGCCGGGGGTACTACCTACGAGCAGTACTTC
CDR3: CASSSAGGTTYEQYF

D: -
V: TRBV5-1
size: -
length: 14
J: TRBJ2-7
DNA: TGCGCCAGCAGCTTGACAGGTGTTAACTACGAGCAGTACTTC
CDR3: CASSLTGVNYEQYF

D: TRBD1
V: TRBV29-1
size: -
length: 15
J: TRBJ2-1
DNA: TGCAGCGCCCAGGGGGGACAGGGGACCTACAATGAGCAGTTCTTC
CDR3: CSAQGGQGTYNEQFF

D: -
V: TRBV7-9
size: -
length: 14
J: TRBJ1-2
DNA: TGTGCCAGCAGCCCTCGGCGGGGGAACTATGGCTACACCTTC
CDR3: CASSPRRGNYGYTF

D: TRBD2
V: TRBV4-2
size: few
length: 17
J: TRBJ2-1
DNA: TGTGCCAGCAGCCAAGATAGGACTAGCGGGGTGTACAGTGAGCAGTTCTTC
CDR3: CASSQDRTSGVYSEQFF

D: TRBD1
V: TRBV5-4
size: -
length: 16
J: TRBJ2-3
DNA: TGTGCCAGCAGCTTGGGACAGGGTTTTAGCACAGATACGCAGTATTTT
CDR3: CASSLGQGFSTDTQYF

D: TRBD2
V: TRBV15
size: -
length: 16
J: TRBJ2-3
DNA: TGTGCCACCAGCAGAGATCGAGCGGGAGGGCCAAATACGCAGTATTTT
CDR3: CATSRDRAGGPNTQYF

D: -
V: TRBV5-4
size: few
length: 12
J: TRBJ1-6
DNA: TGTGCCAGCAGCATTGGAGTATCACCCCTCCACTTT
CDR3: CASSIGVSPLHF

D: -
V: TRBV7-3
size: -
length: 12
J: TRBJ2-7
DNA: TGTGCCAGCTCCCCTAGGGGGGGCGAGCAGTACTTC
CDR3: CASSPRGGEQYF

D: -
V: TRBV2
size: -
length: 14
J: TRBJ2-6
DNA: TGTGCCAGCAGTTTGGGCGTTGGGGCCAACGTCCTGACTTTC
CDR3: CASSLGVGANVLTF

D: -
V: TRBV30
size: once
length: 13
J: TRBJ2-7
DNA: TGTGCCTGGAAAAGAGGTTACTCCTACGAGCAGTACTTC
CDR3: CAWKRGYSYEQYF

D: TRBD2
V: TRBV7-2
size: once
length: 15
J: TRBJ2-2
DNA: TGTGCCAGCACGGGGGGGGGTCCGAACACCGGGGAGCTGTTTTTT
CDR3: CASTGGGPNTGELFF

D: TRBD1
V: TRBV12-5
size: -
length: 14
J: TRBJ2-7
DNA: TGTGCTAGTGGTTTGGACCAGGGGGCCTCCGAGCAGTACTTC
CDR3: CASGLDQGASEQYF

D: -
V: TRBV14
size: -
length: 16
J: TRBJ1-6
DNA: TGTGCCAGCAGCCAAAACTGGGGAGTTAATAATTCACCCCTCCACTTT
CDR3: CASSQNWGVNNSPLHF

D: TRBD1
V: TRBV14
size: -
length: 19
J: TRBJ2-6
DNA: TGTGCCAGCAGCCAACGACCCGGGACAGGATCCTCTGGGGCCAACGTCCTGACTTTC
CDR3: CASSQRPGTGSSGANVLTF

D: -
V: TRBV7-3
size: -
length: 16
J: TRBJ2-2
DNA: TGTGCCAGCAGCTTACTCGGGGTCGCGAACACCGGGGAGCTGTTTTTT
CDR3: CASSLLGVANTGELFF

D: TRBD1
V: TRBV10-1
size: -
length: 12
J: TRBJ1-2
DNA: TGCGCCAGGGGGACAGGGCACTATGGCTACACCTTC
CDR3: CARGTGHYGYTF

D: -
V: TRBV7-3
size: -
length: 14
J: TRBJ2-2
DNA: TGTGCCAGCAGCTCCGGGGTATCCGGCGGGGAGCTGTTTTTT
CDR3: CASSSGVSGGELFF

D: -
V: TRBV27
size: -
length: 13
J: TRBJ1-2
DNA: TGTGCCAGCAGTTTATCGAGGGCCTATGGCTACACCTTC
CDR3: CASSLSRAYGYTF

D: -
V: TRBV27
size: -
length: 15
J: TRBJ1-1
DNA: TGTGCCAGCAGTTATCGACAGGCGAGGGGTACTGAAGCTTTCTTT
CDR3: CASSYRQARGTEAFF

D: TRBD1
V: TRBV5-1
size: once
length: 15
J: TRBJ2-3
DNA: TGCGCCAGCAGCAGCCGGACAGGGAGCACAGATACGCAGTATTTT
CDR3: CASSSRTGSTDTQYF

D: TRBD1
V: TRBV4-3
size: -
length: 16
J: TRBJ2-6
DNA: TGCGCCAGCAGCTCCACAGGGGTCTCTGGGGCCAACGTCCTGACTTTC
CDR3: CASSSTGVSGANVLTF

D: -
V: TRBV4-1
size: -
length: 14
J: TRBJ2-4
DNA: TGCGCCAGCAGCCACCGACAGGCCAAAAACATTCAGTACTTC
CDR3: CASSHRQAKNIQYF

D: -
V: TRBV6-4
size: -
length: 16
J: TRBJ2-1
DNA: TGTGCCAGCAGTGACTCCATATCTAGCTCCTACAATGAGCAGTTCTTC
CDR3: CASSDSISSSYNEQFF

D: -
V: TRBV7-8
size: -
length: 17
J: TRBJ2-1
DNA: TGTGCCAGCAGCCCCGTTCTCCTGGCGGGATTCTACAATGAGCAGTTCTTC
CDR3: CASSPVLLAGFYNEQFF

D: TRBD1
V: TRBV7-2
size: -
length: 14
J: TRBJ1-1
DNA: TGTGCCAGCAGCCGAAAACTGACAGGGGTTGAAGCTTTCTTT
CDR3: CASSRKLTGVEAFF

D: TRBD1
V: TRBV4-2
size: -
length: 16
J: TRBJ2-7
DNA: TGTGCCAGCAGCCAATCCTGGGGACAGGTGGAATACGAGCAGTACTTC
CDR3: CASSQSWGQVEYEQYF

D: TRBD1
V: TRBV7-9
size: once
length: 13
J: TRBJ2-6
DNA: TGTGCCAGCAGCAAGGGACAGGGCTGGGTCCTGACTTTC
CDR3: CASSKGQGWVLTF

D: -
V: TRBV7-3
size: -
length: 13
J: TRBJ2-3
DNA: TGTGCCAGCAGCTCGCGGGATGTGGATACGCAGTATTTT
CDR3: CASSSRDVDTQYF

D: -
V: TRBV7-2
size: -
length: 15
J: TRBJ1-2
DNA: TGTGCCAGCAGCGCCCGGGACACGTTTGCTGGTGGCTACACCTTC
CDR3: CASSARDTFAGGYTF

D: -
V: TRBV7-9
size: -
length: 13
J: TRBJ1-1
DNA: TGTGCCAGCAGCTTAGCGCAGTACACTGAAGCTTTCTTT
CDR3: CASSLAQYTEAFF

D: -
V: TRBV2
size: -
length: 15
J: TRBJ2-6
DNA: TGTGCCAGCAGTTCACAGGGCGGCGGGGCCAACGTCCTGACTTTC
CDR3: CASSSQGGGANVLTF

D: TRBD2
V: TRBV5-6
size: -
length: 18
J: TRBJ2-3
DNA: TGTGCCAGCAGCCTAGGACTAGCGGGGGCCTCTAGCACAGATACGCAGTATTTT
CDR3: CASSLGLAGASSTDTQYF

D: TRBD2
V: TRBV7-2
size: -
length: 15
J: TRBJ2-7
DNA: TGTGCCAGCAGCTTAGGTCTAGCGGGAACCTACGAGCAGTACTTC
CDR3: CASSLGLAGTYEQYF

D: TRBD2
V: TRBV7-6
size: -
length: 15
J: TRBJ2-7
DNA: TGTGCCAGCAGCGTCACTAGCGGGGGGGCCAACGAGCAGTACTTC
CDR3: CASSVTSGGANEQYF

D: -
V: TRBV2
size: once
length: 14
J: TRBJ2-2
DNA: TGTGCCACCCGGCTAGGACAGTTCACCGGGGAGCTGTTTTTT
CDR3: CATRLGQFTGELFF

D: -
V: TRBV29-1
size: -
length: 13
J: TRBJ1-2
DNA: TGCAGCGTTACTGAACTCACCCTCTATGGCTACACCTTC
CDR3: CSVTELTLYGYTF

D: TRBD2
V: TRBV19
size: -
length: 17
J: TRBJ2-7
DNA: TGTGCCAGTAGTACACTTTACGCTTCCGGCGGGAGGGACGAGCAGTACTTC
CDR3: CASSTLYASGGRDEQYF

D: TRBD1
V: TRBV9
size: -
length: 14
J: TRBJ2-1
DNA: TGTGCCAGCAGCAGGACAGGGCAGGGCAATGAGCAGTTCTTC
CDR3: CASSRTGQGNEQFF

D: TRBD2
V: TRBV6-5
size: -
length: 14
J: TRBJ2-5
DNA: TGTGCCAGCAGCCCGGGGAGGGCCCGAGAGACCCAGTACTTC
CDR3: CASSPGRARETQYF

D: TRBD2
V: TRBV7-9
size: -
length: 16
J: TRBJ2-5
DNA: TGTGCCAGCAGCTTAATCACTAGCGGGGCGTCTGAGACCCAGTACTTC
CDR3: CASSLITSGASETQYF

D: -
V: TRBV10-3
size: -
length: 13
J: TRBJ1-2
DNA: TGTGCCATCAGTGAGTCCAGGGGCTATGGCTACACCTTC
CDR3: CAISESRGYGYTF

D: -
V: TRBV30
size: -
length: 14
J: TRBJ1-5
DNA: TGTGCCTGGAGTCGCGGGGCTAGCAATCAGCCCCAGCATTTT
CDR3: CAWSRGASNQPQHF

D: TRBD2
V: TRBV7-3
size: -
length: 14
J: TRBJ2-5
DNA: TGTGCCAGCAGCTCCGGGACTAGCGATGCGACCCAGTACTTC
CDR3: CASSSGTSDATQYF

D: TRBD2
V: TRBV5-6
size: -
length: 15
J: TRBJ2-7
DNA: TGTGCCAGCAGCCACACGCCGACTAGCGCGGGCGAGCAGTACTTC
CDR3: CASSHTPTSAGEQYF

D: TRBD2
V: TRBV5-1
size: -
length: 14
J: TRBJ2-1
DNA: TGCGCCAGCATCCCCGGACTAGCAAGCGGCGAGCAGTTCTTC
CDR3: CASIPGLASGEQFF